Below, 26 T cell receptor beta chains from the same sample are listed, as sequenced in a study of cytomegalovirus exposure and HLA in healthy donors. The PCR ran on 60 Vbeta and 13 Jbeta primers. The method was immunoSEQ multiplex PCR; TCRdb's version includes in-frame clones alone and lacks a portion of them. Of fewer than 250,000 clones detected, about 80% appear once; the ten largest clones hold about a tenth. The sequencing sample was made of PBMCs. The receptors come from a woman aged 50 to 60 in good health and CMV-seropositive.

V usage is TRBV6-5 and J usage is TRBJ1-1; D is perhaps TRBD1 (6 bases). This CDR3 is 12 amino acids long. V was trimmed by 6 bases and J by 6 bases, leaving 11 bases between them. Germline assignment: CDR1 MNHEY and CDR2 SVGAGI. DNA of the CDR3: TGTGCCAGCAGGGCAACAGGGCCTGAAGCTTTCTTT. This sequence encodes CASRATGPEAFF.

This chain connects TRBV6-4 to TRBJ2-7; 7 positions match TRBD1. V shed 8 bases and J 6 bases; nucleotides not matched to a gene: 19. The CDR3 covers 16 residues. Germline loops: CDR1 MRHNA, CDR2 SNTAGT. CDR3 nucleotides: TGTGCCAGCGGTACGTATACAGGGGCATCCAGAGGCGAGCAGTACTTC. It translates to CASGTYTGASRGEQYF.

The V and J genes are TRBV7-3 and TRBJ2-3; tentative D call: TRBD1 (6 bases). The germline V gene encodes CDR1 SGHTA and CDR2 FQGTGA. The length of the CDR3 is 13 residues. With 5 bases removed from V and 5 bases from J, the gap between germline ends came to 11 bases. This CDR3 is CASSPSGVDTQYF. The DNA of the CDR3 is TGTGCCAGCAGCCCCTCAGGGGTAGATACGCAGTATTTT. The full variable domain, rest sourced from reference TRBV7-3 and TRBJ2-3, is GAGVSQTPSNKVTEKGKYVELRCDPISGHTALYWYRQSLGQGPEFLIYFQGTGAADDSGLPNDRFFAVRPEGSVSTLKIQRTERGDSAVYLCASSPSGVDTQYFGPGTRLTVL.

This chain joins TRBV18 and TRBJ2-7; 9 bases are shared with TRBD1. V lost 5 bases to trimming and J lost 4 bases; unmatched junction nucleotides: 3. The V gene's germline CDR1 is KGHSH and CDR2 LQKENI. This CDR3 has 13 residues. CDR3 region: CASSGTGLYEQYF. CDR3 nucleotides: TGTGCCAGCTCAGGGACAGGGCTGTACGAGCAGTACTTC.

The CDR3 region is CASSAGQGTDTQYF. The CDR3 DNA reads as TGTGCCAGCAGCGCAGGACAGGGCACAGATACGCAGTATTTT. V and J are TRBV7-9 and TRBJ2-3, with TRBD1 identical over 7 bases. The CDR3 covers 14 residues. With V trimmed by 5 bases and J by 1 base, 3 bases remained unmatched. The germline CDR1 and CDR2 sequences are SEHNR and FQNEAQ (reference sequence).

This clone was found a few times. The genes are TRBV5-1 and TRBJ1-1; D possibly corresponds to TRBD1 (5 bases). Between the trimmed V and J ends, which lost 2 bases and 2 bases, there was a span of 7 bases. The CDR3 is 13 amino acids. Germline CDR1 reads SGHRS; CDR2 reads YFSETQ. The CDR3 loop is CASSFDSNTEAFF. Written as DNA, the CDR3 is TGCGCCAGCAGCTTCGACAGCAACACTGAAGCTTTCTTT. Full variable domain (remainder filled in from reference TRBV5-1 and TRBJ1-1): KAGVTQTPRYLIKTRGQQVTLSCSPISGHRSVSWYQQTPGQGLQFLFEYFSETQRNKGNFPGRFSGRQFSNSRSEMNVSTLELGDSALYLCASSFDSNTEAFFGQGTRLTVV.

The CDR3 nucleotides are TGTGCCAGCAGTTCAAGGGACAGGGGACTGTATGGCTACACCTTC. This translates into CASSSRDRGLYGYTF. This chain uses TRBV27 with TRBJ1-2; 10 bases line up with TRBD1. The germline V gene has CDR1 MNHEY and CDR2 SMNVEV (reference sequence). The trim removed 4 bases at V and 5 bases at J, leaving 7 bases unmatched. CDR3 length equals 15 residues.

The V call is TRBV29-1, the J call TRBJ1-1, with 8 nucleotides matching TRBD1. The CDR3 contains 13 residues. Germline CDR1 and CDR2: SQVTM and ANQGSEA. J gave up 1 base and V 6 bases, and 4 bases lay outside the gene matches. The CDR3 DNA sequence: TGCAGCGTCCCAGGGGGCACGAACACTGAAGCTTTCTTT. Translated, it gives CSVPGGTNTEAFF.

V usage is TRBV7-2 and J usage is TRBJ2-3; 7 bases fit TRBD2. Looked up from germline, CDR1 is SGHTA and CDR2 is FQGNSA. The V gene end was trimmed by 5 bases and the J gene end by 6 bases; junction bases not matched to a gene: 20. The CDR3 spans 18 residues. The CDR3 region has the DNA TGTGCCAGCAGCCGCAGCATGGGGGGGGTACCGTACCAGGATACGCAGTATTTT. Its protein is CASSRSMGGVPYQDTQYF.

The genes are TRBV9 and TRBJ2-7; 10 nucleotides align to TRBD2. There are 16 residues in the CDR3. Trimming took 0 bases from V and 2 from J; bases not matched to a gene: 5. In germline, CDR1 is SGDLS, CDR2 YYNGEE. The CDR3: CASSVGPAGGTYEQYF. CDR3 coding DNA: TGTGCCAGCAGCGTAGGGCCAGCGGGGGGGACCTACGAGCAGTACTTC.

V usage is TRBV28 and J usage is TRBJ2-7; D is perhaps TRBD2 (6 bases). CDR1 and CDR2 from the germline V gene are MDHEN and SYDVKM. This CDR3 spans 13 amino acids. V was trimmed by 6 bases and J by 2 bases, leaving 11 bases between them. CDR3 protein: CASRRDGPYEQYF. DNA of the CDR3: TGTGCCAGCAGGCGGGACGGCCCCTACGAGCAGTACTTC.

This sequence joins TRBV6-5 and TRBJ2-3, with D uncertain. The germline gives CDR1 MNHEY, CDR2 SVGAGI. The CDR3 contains 13 residues. The ends were cut back, 2 bases at V and 4 bases at J, with 7 bases in the middle. The CDR3 coding sequence is TGTGCCAGCAGTTACCAGGTCTCAGATACGCAGTATTTT. Residues: CASSYQVSDTQYF.

This clone appeared a single time. This chain connects TRBV28 to TRBJ1-1; D is ambiguous. CDR3 length: 12 residues. CDR1 and CDR2 (germline): MDHEN, SYDVKM. The V end was cut by 7 bases, the J end by 3 bases, with 9 bases between. CDR3: CASTRGYTEAFF. DNA for the CDR3: TGTGCCAGCACCCGAGGTTACACTGAAGCTTTCTTT.

This sequence joins TRBV19 and TRBJ1-5; 8 bases line up with TRBD1. Germline V gene lookup returns CDR1 LNHDA and CDR2 SQIVND (reference sequence). J was trimmed by 4 bases and V by 5 bases; bases with no gene match: 10. This CDR3 has 16 residues. CDR3 nucleotides: TGTGCCAGTAGTTTCCGGACAGGGCAGGGTAATCAGCCCCAGCATTTT. Translating gives CASSFRTGQGNQPQHF. Together with reference TRBV19 and TRBJ1-5, the CDR3 gives the full variable domain: DGGITQSPKYLFRKEGQNVTLSCEQNLNHDAMYWYRQDPGQGLRLIYYSQIVNDFQKGDIAEGYSVSREKKESFPLTVTSAQKNPTAFYLCASSFRTGQGNQPQHFGDGTRLSIL.

The chain joins TRBV7-8 to TRBJ1-5; no clear D. Germline CDR1 and CDR2: SGHVS and FQNEAQ. This CDR3 region has 15 residues. Deletions cut 2 bases from V and 2 bases from J, with 10 bases between. CDR3: CASSLFVAGNQPQHF. The CDR3 DNA reads as TGTGCCAGCAGCTTATTCGTGGCGGGCAATCAGCCCCAGCATTTT.

CDR3 in DNA: TGTGCCAGCAGTTACCGGCCCAGGGACACTGAAGCTTTCTTT. This sequence encodes CASSYRPRDTEAFF. The rearrangement uses TRBV6-5 and TRBJ1-1, with a tentative D call TRBD1 (5 bases). Trimming cost V 2 bases and J 3 bases, with 10 bases left between them. The CDR3 is made up of 14 amino acids. Germline loops: CDR1 MNHEY, CDR2 SVGAGI.

This chain uses TRBV19 with TRBJ1-1; D unclear. CDR1 is LNHDA and CDR2 is SQIVND in the germline V gene (reference sequence). Trimming removed 4 bases from V and 1 base from J, with 7 bases in between. This CDR3 spans 13 amino acids. CDR3 in DNA: TGTGCCAGTAGTAATGTCCGGAACACTGAAGCTTTCTTT. Protein sequence: CASSNVRNTEAFF. Drawing the rest from reference TRBV19 and TRBJ1-1, the complete variable domain is DGGITQSPKYLFRKEGQNVTLSCEQNLNHDAMYWYRQDPGQGLRLIYYSQIVNDFQKGDIAEGYSVSREKKESFPLTVTSAQKNPTAFYLCASSNVRNTEAFFGQGTRLTVV.

The chain is built from TRBV29-1 and TRBJ1-3; D is unclear. Trimming stripped 7 bases from V and 2 bases from J, with 12 bases between. The V gene's germline CDR1 is SQVTM and CDR2 ANQGSEA. There are 13 residues in the CDR3. The CDR3 DNA reads TGCAGCGCCGCAGAGGAAGCTGGAAACACCATATATTTT. Translating it yields CSAAEEAGNTIYF.

This chain links TRBV29-1 with TRBJ2-5; 8 bases are shared with TRBD1. The CDR3 is 14 amino acids. V lost 3 bases and J lost 5; bases outside the gene matches: 8. Per the germline V gene, CDR1 is SQVTM and CDR2 is ANQGSEA. The CDR3 sequence is CSVEGRGQVETQYF. CDR3 DNA sequence: TGCAGCGTTGAGGGCCGGGGACAGGTGGAGACCCAGTACTTC.

This chain connects TRBV4-3 to TRBJ1-5; TRBD1 is a possible D gene (5 bases). This CDR3 region has 13 residues. CDR1 and CDR2 (germline): LGHNA, YSLEER. V gave up 3 bases and J gave up 11 bases, with 14 bases separating them. CDR3 amino acids: CASSQRPGESQHF. CDR3 nucleotide sequence: TGCGCCAGCAGCCAGAGACCGGGGGAATCCCAGCATTTT.

The chain is built from TRBV28 and TRBJ2-5, with 9 bases lining up with TRBD1. The CDR3 length is 12 residues. Trimming took 9 bases from V and 11 from J; bases not matched to a gene: 10. Germline V gene data show CDR1 as MDHEN and CDR2 as SYDVKM. Here the CDR3 DNA reads TGTGCCAGTCTGGACAGGGGTTGGGAGCAGTACTTC. Amino acid sequence: CASLDRGWEQYF. Full variable domain (remainder filled in from reference TRBV28 and TRBJ2-5): DVKVTQSSRYLVKRTGEKVFLECVQDMDHENMFWYRQDPGLGLRLIYFSYDVKMKEKGDIPEGYSVSREKKERFSLILESASTNQTSMYLCASLDRGWEQYFGPGTRLLVL.

CDR3 sequence reads: CAISRDQETQYF. The CDR3 bases are TGTGCCATCAGCCGGGACCAAGAGACCCAGTACTTC. This rearrangement joins TRBV10-3 to TRBJ2-5; no clear D. This CDR3 has 12 amino acids. Germline values: CDR1 ENHRY, CDR2 SYGVKD. V shed 6 bases and J shed 0 bases, with 5 bases lying between them.

This chain uses TRBV30 with TRBJ2-5, with a possible D match to TRBD2 (5 bases). Germline V gene lookup returns CDR1 GTSNPN and CDR2 SVGIG (reference sequence). The CDR3 has 17 residues. The V gene lost 0 bases and the J gene lost 5 bases, with 22 bases spanning the gap. The CDR3: CAWSVDLGGLVGETQYF. CDR3 nucleotide sequence: TGTGCCTGGAGTGTTGATTTAGGCGGGCTTGTAGGGGAGACCCAGTACTTC.

This rearrangement joins TRBV5-6 to TRBJ2-5, with 11 bases lining up with TRBD2. The germline V gene has CDR1 SGHDT and CDR2 YYEEEE. V shed 4 bases, J shed 5 bases, and the junction held 10 bases outside the gene matches. The CDR3 has 16 amino acids. The CDR3 nucleotides are TGTGCCAGCAGCGAAGCTAGCGGGGGGCTGGGGGAGACCCAGTACTTC. This translates into CASSEASGGLGETQYF.

The chain links TRBV7-3 to TRBJ2-7; D is uncertain. The CDR3 totals 13 residues. CDR1 is SGHTA and CDR2 is FQGTGA in the germline V gene. V was pared by 2 bases and J by 6 bases, with 11 bases between. Here the CDR3 reads CASSLVGGAEQYF. CDR3 nucleotide sequence: TGTGCCAGCAGCTTAGTCGGCGGAGCCGAGCAGTACTTC.

The rearrangement uses TRBV4-1 and TRBJ1-4, with TRBD1 matching over 11 bases. Germline V gene lookup returns CDR1 MGHRA and CDR2 YSYEKL. The J segment lost 7 bases and the V segment lost 1 base, leaving 8 bases of the junction unmatched. CDR3 size: 17 residues. CDR3 in DNA: TGCGCCAGCAGCCAAGTGGACAGGGGGCGCTGGGCTGAAAAACTGTTTTTT. Its translation: CASSQVDRGRWAEKLFF.